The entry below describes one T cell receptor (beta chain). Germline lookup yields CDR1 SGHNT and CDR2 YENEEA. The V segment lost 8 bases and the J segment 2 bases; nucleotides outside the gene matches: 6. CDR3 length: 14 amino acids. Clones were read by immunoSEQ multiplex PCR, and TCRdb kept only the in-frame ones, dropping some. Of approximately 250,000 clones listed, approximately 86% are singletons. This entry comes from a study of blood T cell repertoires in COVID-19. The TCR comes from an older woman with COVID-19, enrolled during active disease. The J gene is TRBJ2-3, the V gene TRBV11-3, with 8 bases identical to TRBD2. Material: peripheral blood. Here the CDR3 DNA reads TGTGCCAGCGCCCCGGGGGGGGCCACAGATACGCAGTATTTT. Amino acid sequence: CASAPGGATDTQYF.